These 4 T cell receptor beta chains were sequenced from one sample in a study of cytomegalovirus exposure and HLA in healthy donors. PCR amplification relied on 60 Vbeta primers (plus 13 Jbeta primers). Assay used: immunoSEQ multiplex PCR; TCRdb lists only in-frame clones, some missing. The repertoire holds tens of thousands of clones, over 70% seen once, with about 5% in the top ten. The specimen sequenced was PBMCs. The receptors stem from a male donor in good health and CMV-seropositive.

This chain uses TRBV27 with TRBJ2-1; 9 positions match TRBD2. The CDR3 has 15 residues. Per germline, CDR1 MNHEY and CDR2 SMNVEV (reference sequence). J lost 2 bases, V lost 4 bases, and 3 bases had no gene match. CDR3 nucleotide sequence: TGTGCCAGCAGTTGGTCTAGCGGGGCCTACAATGAGCAGTTCTTC. Translation: CASSWSSGAYNEQFF.

This rearrangement joins TRBV10-3 to TRBJ2-7; tentative D call: TRBD2 (7 bases). Germline V gene lookup returns CDR1 ENHRY and CDR2 SYGVKD. The CDR3 contains 13 residues. V was trimmed by 6 bases and J by 2 bases, leaving 11 bases between them. CDR3 sequence reads: CAIRKGGTYEQYF. The CDR3 region has the DNA TGTGCCATCAGGAAGGGGGGGACCTACGAGCAGTACTTC.

CDR3 bases: TGTGCCAGCAGCGGCCCGGGACAGTACACTGAAGCTTTCTTT. Translation: CASSGPGQYTEAFF. The V and J genes are TRBV7-9 and TRBJ1-1; TRBD1 matches at 7 bases. CDR1 and CDR2 from the germline V gene are SEHNR and FQNEAQ (reference sequence). The CDR3 has 14 residues. With V trimmed by 5 bases and J by 3 bases, 6 bases remained unmatched. Using reference TRBV7-9 and TRBJ1-1 for the parts outside the CDR3, the full variable domain is DTGVSQNPRHKITKRGQNVTFRCDPISEHNRLYWYRQTLGQGPEFLTYFQNEAQLEKSRLLSDRFSAERPKGSFSTLEIQRTEQGDSAMYLCASSGPGQYTEAFFGQGTRLTVV.

The chain has TRBV4-1 and TRBJ2-5, with TRBD2 as a possible D gene (6 bases). The germline V gene has CDR1 MGHRA and CDR2 YSYEKL. The V end lost 3 bases, the J end lost 0 bases, and 14 bases lay between the germline ends. This CDR3 is 16 amino acids long. CDR3 sequence reads: CASSQGGRRYQETQYF. The CDR3 DNA is TGCGCCAGCAGCCAGGGGGGACGGAGGTACCAAGAGACCCAGTACTTC.